This TCR beta chain was sequenced during a study of blood T cell repertoires in COVID-19 (dated by TCRdb to 2019 to 2021). General notes on the study: Samples covering the acute and convalescent phases of COVID-19 were provided by collaborators in the United States, Italy and Spain. The material from the prospective study consisted of cDNA or gDNA derived from T cells, B-cell-depleted T cells, or PBMCs. Subjects who had been exposed to COVID-19, were actively infected with it, or had recovered from it provided the deeply sampled blood TCRbeta repertoires that made up the dataset. The repertoires were made available in a free public database intended to serve as a resource for research on the immune response to SARS-CoV-2. The samples were drawn from the first 160 participants of the ongoing ImmuneRACE study and from 1,254 subjects provided by 6 global collaborators. Nearly every sample came with metadata listing a de-identified subject ID, COVID-19 status, age in years and sex. Where available, HLA class I and class II types were taken from metadata supplied by the sample provider and were not determined by assay-based typing. Overall study results and their limits: Clinical and demographic metadata were provided uncurated, with the amount varying by source and participant.

TCRbeta CDR3 regions were amplified from genomic DNA by means of the immunoSEQ Assay, a bias-controlled multiplex PCR. The study's own analysis went as follows. The number of nucleated cells in each sample was estimated by amplification of reference gene primers within the assay. To quantify the absolute abundance of each unique TCRbeta CDR3 rearrangement, sequence reads were collapsed and filtered. For each sample, productive Simpson clonality was calculated as the square root of Simpson's diversity index across productive rearrangements. The immuneACCESS repertoire file appears here via TCRdb, limited to in-frame rearrangements. These files lack a portion of the clones; in checked studies, under half of the deficit traces to unresolved V genes, and the cause of the others is not known. The V and J calls and clone size are taken from that table; D and trimming were inferred from the DNA. A total of approximately 230,000 clones appear in this sample, 87% of them only once. Of the sample, about 6% falls within the top ten clones.

As regards this clone: Its antigen target is currently unknown. Base quality data are lacking; no much larger clone is found one base away.

In the prospective study, participants were about 18 to 95 years old, resided in fewer than 25 geographic areas of the United States, and were enrolled through a virtual design. In the prospective study, cohorts were assigned on the basis of participant-reported clinical history obtained from a screening survey and a study questionnaire. Each participant in the prospective study had whole blood, serum and a nasopharyngeal or oropharyngeal swab collected by mobile phlebotomists. Prospective study participants could optionally give additional blood draws and questionnaires over an approximately two-month period. Prospective study blood samples were shipped either frozen or at room temperature before DNA extraction. Counted from cysteine to phenylalanine, this CDR3 has 15 amino acids. Only CDR3 DNA remains: 45 bases, in frame from the first base. Via the germline V gene, CDR1 is MDHEN and CDR2 SYDVKM. The V and J ends are trimmed by 5 bases and 3 bases, leaving 13 bases between them.

The TCR sequence derives from a woman younger than 45 with acute COVID-19. Sequenced: PBMCs or T cells enriched from blood (not recorded which). The chain is made from TRBV28 and TRBJ1-4; the D region possibly corresponds to TRBD1 (6 bases align). The nucleotides read TGTGCCAGCAGTCCGCTACAGGGTCCTAATGAAAAACTGTTTTTT. Its coded protein is CASSPLQGPNEKLFF.